This TCR beta chain was identified during a study of blood T cells in healthy people across ages. CDR3 size: 14 residues. Germline values: CDR1 DFQATT, CDR2 SNEGSKA (reference sequence). Trimming pared 1 base from V and 5 bases from J, leaving 12 bases between. Using a J-beta primer mix together with a sample-barcoded 5' primer, a second PCR was run for about 7 to 12 cycles. TCRdb analysed the 5' RACE reads with MiXCR anew, one entry per CDR3 protein. The sample consists of about a million distinct CDR3 sequences, roughly 50% of them appearing once. The source of this sequence is a man between 25 and 39 years old in good health. Material: blood. The chain carries TRBV20-1 and TRBJ2-1; tentative D call: TRBD2 (7 bases). DNA of the CDR3: TGCAGTGCTAGAGGGCGGGGGCGACACAATGAGCAGTTCTTC. Translation gives CSARGRGRHNEQFF.